The rows below give T cell receptor beta chains drawn from one sample of a study of CD8 T cells in Susac syndrome. TCRdb analysed the immunoSEQ multiplex PCR reads with MiXCR anew, one entry per CDR3 protein. The repertoire consists of a few hundred thousand distinct CDR3 sequences, with 75% to 90% occurring once and the leading ten covering about 0.12%. The material sequenced was CD8+ T cells from PBMCs. Receptors were obtained from a human donor with multiple sclerosis. Both conserved end residues are part of each CDR3. D genes are given only for firm matches. The size entry is marked missing in some rows and otherwise reads once, few, many or a size class.

j_call	clone_size	d_call	cdr3_length	v_call	cdr3_nt	cdr3_aa
TRBJ2-2	few	NA	12	TRBV12-3/TRBV12-4	TGTGCCAGCAGCCAGGGGGGCGGGGAGCTGTTTTTT	CASSQGGGELFF
TRBJ2-1	NA	TRBD1	18	TRBV3-1	TGTGCCAGCAGCCAAGTCGCGGACAGGGGGCGGGGGTACAATGAGCAGTTCTTC	CASSQVADRGRGYNEQFF
TRBJ1-5	NA	NA	13	TRBV4-1	TGCGCCAGCAGCCAAGAAGACAGCCAGCCCCAGCATTTT	CASSQEDSQPQHF
TRBJ2-7	NA	NA	16	TRBV5-1	TGCGCCAGCAGCTTTAACCCCGGGCCCTCTCCCTACGAGCAGTACTTC	CASSFNPGPSPYEQYF
TRBJ2-7	NA	NA	15	TRBV5-1	TGCGCCAGCAGATTCGTGGACCGGGACAACTACGAGCAGTACTTC	CASRFVDRDNYEQYF
TRBJ2-7	NA	TRBD2	18	TRBV30	TGTGCCTGGAGTAATTGGGCTAGCGGGAGGGCCCCGGTGTACGAGCAGTACTTC	CAWSNWASGRAPVYEQYF
TRBJ1-1	NA	NA	14	TRBV30	TGTGCCTGGAGTGGAATGGACAGCCACACTGAAGCTTTCTTT	CAWSGMDSHTEAFF
TRBJ1-1	NA	NA	12	TRBV5-1	TGCGCCAGCAGCTTGGACTCTAATGAAGCTTTCTTT	CASSLDSNEAFF
TRBJ2-1	NA	NA	15	TRBV4-1	TGCGCCAGCAGCCAGGATGGGTACGAGGAGGACGAGCAGTTCTTC	CASSQDGYEEDEQFF
TRBJ1-1	few	NA	13	TRBV2	TGTGCCAGCAGTGTATCCGGGGGTACTGAAGCTTTCTTT	CASSVSGGTEAFF
TRBJ2-1	NA	TRBD2	16	TRBV20-1	TGCAGTGCTAGAGTAACACTAGCGGGGAATTACAATGAGCAGTTCTTC	CSARVTLAGNYNEQFF
TRBJ2-7	NA	TRBD2	13	TRBV7-2	TGTGCCCGGGCCGGGGAGGGCAAATACGAGCAGTACTTC	CARAGEGKYEQYF
TRBJ1-6	NA	NA	22	TRBV15	TGTGCCACCAGCAGAGATCTAGGGCTGGACTCAATTGTATCGTCCTATAATTCACCCCTCCACTTT	CATSRDLGLDSIVSSYNSPLHF
TRBJ2-3	NA	NA	16	TRBV18	TGTGCCAGCTCACCTTACCCAGCGGAAAGCACAGATACGCAGTATTTT	CASSPYPAESTDTQYF
TRBJ2-7	NA	TRBD2	14	TRBV27	TGTGCCAGCAGTTCACTAGCGAACACCTACGAGCAGTACTTC	CASSSLANTYEQYF
TRBJ2-1	once	TRBD2	16	TRBV6-1	TGTGCCAGCAGTCCAAGCGGGGCGTACTCCTACAATGAGCAGTTCTTC	CASSPSGAYSYNEQFF
TRBJ1-6	NA	NA	15	TRBV6-5	TGTGCCAGCAGCGTAAGAAGGGAATCCCTGGCTCCCCTCCACTTT	CASSVRRESLAPLHF
TRBJ2-7	NA	NA	13	TRBV27	TGTGCCAGCTCACCCCGGGGGCCCTACGAGCAGTACTTC	CASSPRGPYEQYF
TRBJ2-1	NA	NA	15	TRBV13	TGTGCCAGCAGCTTACAACAAGGAGTGTACAATGAGCAGTTCTTC	CASSLQQGVYNEQFF
TRBJ2-1	NA	TRBD2	16	TRBV5-1	TGCGCCAGCAGCTCCGTTGGCCGGGGGGCCTACAATGAGCAGTTCTTC	CASSSVGRGAYNEQFF
TRBJ2-1	NA	TRBD2	19	TRBV29-1	TGCAGCGTAGTGAACTGGACAGGCGGACTAGCGGGCTTCGTGGATGAGCAGTTCTTC	CSVVNWTGGLAGFVDEQFF
TRBJ2-7	NA	NA	12	TRBV7-9	TGTGCCAGCAGCTTAGCGACTTACGAGCAGTACTTC	CASSLATYEQYF
TRBJ2-7	NA	NA	13	TRBV30	TGTGCCTGGAGTCCCGGACAGACCTACGAGCAGTACTTC	CAWSPGQTYEQYF
TRBJ1-5	once	TRBD1	15	TRBV7-9	TGTGCCAGCAGCTTAGAAGGGACAGGGGATCAGCCCCAGCATTTT	CASSLEGTGDQPQHF
TRBJ1-1	NA	NA	13	TRBV29-1	TGCAGCGTGGAGGGGAGGATGAACACTGAAGCTTTCTTT	CSVEGRMNTEAFF
TRBJ1-2	NA	TRBD1	16	TRBV19	TGTGCCAGTAGTCCTGAAGCCAGGGGGCTCCCGGGTGGCTACACCTTC	CASSPEARGLPGGYTF
TRBJ2-7	NA	NA	17	TRBV12-3/TRBV12-4	TGTGCCAGCAGCTCCGTCGGTCGCGAAAACCCCCCCTACGAGCAGTACTTC	CASSSVGRENPPYEQYF
TRBJ2-3	NA	TRBD2	14	TRBV30	TGTGCCTGGTTAGAAGGACTAGACACAGATACGCAGTATTTT	CAWLEGLDTDTQYF
TRBJ1-1	NA	NA	17	TRBV5-4	TGTGCCAGCAGTAACTCCTACAGGGAAGGGGGGAACACTGAAGCTTTCTTT	CASSNSYREGGNTEAFF
TRBJ2-7	few	NA	12	TRBV29-1	TGCAGCGTTGTGGGGGTCGGCGGCGAGCAGTACTTC	CSVVGVGGEQYF
TRBJ2-3	NA	NA	14	TRBV27	TGTGCCAGCATCCCATGGGGCAGTTGGGATACGCAGTATTTT	CASIPWGSWDTQYF
TRBJ2-3	few	NA	16	TRBV6-5	TGTGCCAGCAGTTATTATCCGGGGCTAGACACAGATACGCAGTATTTT	CASSYYPGLDTDTQYF
TRBJ1-1	NA	TRBD1	14	TRBV7-9	TGTGCCAGCGCTCCGGACAGGGAGAACACTGAAGCTTTCTTT	CASAPDRENTEAFF
TRBJ2-1	NA	TRBD2	17	TRBV6-5	TGTGCCAGCAGTTACTCAGCGGCGGGAGTGCTGTCGAATGAGCAGTTCTTC	CASSYSAAGVLSNEQFF
TRBJ2-1	once	NA	16	TRBV7-8	TGTGCCAGCACCTGGAGGGCAGTCGGCTCCTACAATGAGCAGTTCTTC	CASTWRAVGSYNEQFF
TRBJ2-1	NA	NA	13	TRBV27	TGTGCCAGCAGTTCCGGGATTTACAATGAGCAGTTCTTC	CASSSGIYNEQFF
TRBJ2-3	NA	TRBD1	15	TRBV30	TGTGCCTGGACCCTAGGACAGGGGATCACAGATACGCAGTATTTT	CAWTLGQGITDTQYF
TRBJ1-1	NA	TRBD1	13	TRBV20-1	TGCAGTGCTAGAGATCAGTGGACAGGGGGAGCTTTCTTT	CSARDQWTGGAFF
TRBJ2-7	few	NA	17	TRBV30	TGTGCCTGGAGTGTCAGCATGGCGGGACCGAATTCCTACGAGCAGTACTTC	CAWSVSMAGPNSYEQYF
TRBJ2-1	NA	TRBD2	15	TRBV27	TGTGCCAGCAGTCTCTGGGGTAGCGGGAGGTCTGAGCAGTTCTTC	CASSLWGSGRSEQFF
TRBJ2-1	NA	TRBD1	13	TRBV5-1	TGCGCCAGCAGCTTAGGACAGGTCAATGAGCAGTTCTTC	CASSLGQVNEQFF
TRBJ2-7	NA	TRBD1	16	TRBV12-3/TRBV12-4	TGTGCCAGCGCCCTTAGGTCAGGGACAGGGGGCTACGAGCAGTACTTC	CASALRSGTGGYEQYF
TRBJ2-1	NA	NA	14	TRBV27	TGTGCCAGCAGTTCGCGGGGCGGTAGGAATGAGCAGTTCTTC	CASSSRGGRNEQFF
TRBJ1-1	NA	NA	13	TRBV7-2	TGTGCCAGCAGCTTACCCGGGCAGACTGAAGCTTTCTTT	CASSLPGQTEAFF
TRBJ2-5	once	NA	14	TRBV7-9	TGTGCCAGCAGCTCCCCCACAGGGCAAGAGACCCAGTACTTC	CASSSPTGQETQYF
TRBJ2-7	NA	NA	13	TRBV27	TGTGCCAGCAGTTCGCCCCCCGGGTACGAGCAGTACTTC	CASSSPPGYEQYF
TRBJ2-7	NA	TRBD1	15	TRBV4-1	TGCGCCAGCAGCCAGACAGGGTTCAGCTCCTACGAGCAGTACTTC	CASSQTGFSSYEQYF
TRBJ2-7	few	NA	13	TRBV6-2/TRBV6-3	TGTGCCAGTACCGGACAGCCGACCTACGAGCAGTACTTC	CASTGQPTYEQYF
TRBJ2-1	NA	NA	14	TRBV5-4	TGTGCCAGCAGCTCTCGGACAGAAGACAATGAGCAGTTCTTC	CASSSRTEDNEQFF
TRBJ1-1	NA	NA	14	TRBV27	TGTGCCAGCAGTTTGGGGGTCTCTGGCACTGAAGCTTTCTTT	CASSLGVSGTEAFF
TRBJ2-7	few	TRBD1	14	TRBV27	TGTGCCAGCAGTTTGTTTACAGGGGGCTACGAGCAGTACTTC	CASSLFTGGYEQYF
TRBJ1-1	NA	NA	14	TRBV20-1	TGCAGTGCTAGAGGTCGGGGGGAAAACACTGAAGCTTTCTTT	CSARGRGENTEAFF
TRBJ1-5	NA	NA	15	TRBV7-9	TGTGCCAGCAGCTTACACGCAGATAGCAATCAGCCCCAGCATTTT	CASSLHADSNQPQHF
TRBJ1-5	NA	TRBD1	16	TRBV20-1	TGCAGTGCTCACCAGACAGGGGGCGAGGGCAATCAGCCCCAGCATTTT	CSAHQTGGEGNQPQHF
TRBJ2-1	once	NA	14	TRBV30	TGTGCCTGGGGGAGGGGGAGTCTTTACAATGAGCAGTTCTTC	CAWGRGSLYNEQFF